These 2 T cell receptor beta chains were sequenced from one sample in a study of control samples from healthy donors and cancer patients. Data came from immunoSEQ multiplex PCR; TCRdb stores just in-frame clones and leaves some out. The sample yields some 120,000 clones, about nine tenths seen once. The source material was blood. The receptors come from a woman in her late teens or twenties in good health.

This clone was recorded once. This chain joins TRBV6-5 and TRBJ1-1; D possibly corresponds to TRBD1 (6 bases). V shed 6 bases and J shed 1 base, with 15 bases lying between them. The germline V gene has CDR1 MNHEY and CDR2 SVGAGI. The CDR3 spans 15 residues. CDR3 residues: CASRYNRDKNTEAFF. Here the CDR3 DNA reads TGTGCCAGCAGGTACAACCGGGACAAGAACACTGAAGCTTTCTTT.

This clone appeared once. Written as DNA, the CDR3 is TGTGCCAGCAGCCAAGAAGGAGGACCCGGGACTAGGAGCACAGATACGCAGTATTTT. Protein product: CASSQEGGPGTRSTDTQYF. This rearrangement joins TRBV4-2 to TRBJ2-3; 8 bases agree with TRBD2. CDR1 is LGHNA and CDR2 is YNFKEQ in the germline V gene. This CDR3 comprises 19 residues. Trimming cost V 0 bases and J 0 bases; bases outside gene matches: 11.